One and the same sample provided the 7 T cell receptor beta chains below, sequenced in a study of shared clonotypes between healthy human individuals. Using immunoSEQ multiplex PCR, the repertoire was profiled, and TCRdb retains in-frame clones only, with some absent. Here the sample spans some 2 million clones, roughly 94% being singletons. The sequencing sample was made of naive CD4+ T cells sorted from blood. Subset specified: CD45RA+ positively selected. The receptor set was obtained from a man aged 18 to 29 in good health.

The J gene is TRBJ2-7, the V gene TRBV18; D is ambiguous. The CDR3 has 11 residues. Germline assignment: CDR1 KGHSH and CDR2 LQKENI. Trimming removed 8 bases from V and 3 bases from J, with 8 bases in between. CDR3 coding DNA: TGTGCCAGCGGCAGCATCTACGAGCAGTACTTC. Encoded protein: CASGSIYEQYF.

Turning to this clone: In the same sample, other DNA sequences code for this CDR3. J is TRBJ2-5 and V is TRBV5-1; D remains unclear. Trimming removed 4 bases from V and 1 base from J, with 11 bases in between. The CDR3 covers 14 residues. CDR1 is SGHRS and CDR2 is YFSETQ in the germline V gene. The CDR3 here is CASSPSGSQETQYF. In DNA form, the CDR3 reads TGCGCCAGCAGCCCTTCAGGATCCCAAGAGACCCAGTACTTC.

This chain connects TRBV6-1 to TRBJ2-7; 10 nucleotides align to TRBD2. Germline-derived CDR1 and CDR2 are MNHNS and SASEGT. The CDR3 runs to 13 residues. The J segment lost 0 bases and the V segment lost 11 bases, leaving 4 bases of the junction unmatched. Written as DNA, the CDR3 is TGTGCCCTGAGCGGGAGGGGCTCCTACGAGCAGTACTTC. Its protein product is CALSGRGSYEQYF.

The chain uses TRBV2 and TRBJ2-3; maybe TRBD2 (6 bases). The V end was cut by 4 bases, the J end by 2 bases, with 10 bases between. The V gene's germline CDR1 is SNHLY and CDR2 FYNNEI. There are 14 residues in the CDR3. The CDR3, as DNA: TGTGCCAGCAGTGTAGTAGCGGCCACAGATACGCAGTATTTT. As protein: CASSVVAATDTQYF. Filled out from reference TRBV2 and TRBJ2-3, the complete variable domain reads EPEVTQTPSHQVTQMGQEVILRCVPISNHLYFYWYRQILGQKVEFLVSFYNNEISEKSEIFDDQFSVERPDGSNFTLKIRSTKLEDSAMYFCASSVVAATDTQYFGPGTRLTVL.

V is TRBV2 and J is TRBJ2-1; D is possibly TRBD1 or TRBD2 (5 bases each). The length of the CDR3 is 12 residues. CDR1 and CDR2 from the germline V gene are SNHLY and FYNNEI. V lost 3 bases to trimming and J lost 11 bases, with 11 bases between them. In DNA, the CDR3 is TGTGCCAGCAGTGAGGACTCAGGGAAGCAGTTCTTC. Amino acid sequence: CASSEDSGKQFF.

This rearrangement joins TRBV19 to TRBJ1-6; D gene unclear. V was pared by 5 bases and J by 0 bases, with 8 bases between. Germline CDR1 and CDR2: LNHDA and SQIVND (reference sequence). This CDR3 is 15 amino acids long. This CDR3 is CASSLESSYNSPLHF. DNA of the CDR3: TGTGCCAGTAGTCTCGAGAGCTCCTATAATTCACCCCTCCACTTT.

This clone was recorded once. The chain employs TRBV7-2 and TRBJ2-3; perhaps TRBD1 as D (6 bases). This CDR3 is built from 15 residues. V was cut by 5 bases and J by 2 bases, with 14 bases left in between. CDR1 and CDR2 (germline): SGHTA, FQGNSA. CDR3 residues: CASSVLQGITDTQYF. CDR3 DNA sequence: TGTGCCAGCAGCGTCCTACAGGGCATCACAGATACGCAGTATTTT.